The rows below give T cell receptor beta chains drawn from one sample of a study of shared clonotypes between healthy human individuals. Clones were sequenced by immunoSEQ multiplex PCR, and TCRdb holds only the in-frame ones, with some missing. Of around 2.1 million clones listed, approximately 94% are singletons. Input material: naive CD4+ T cells sorted from blood. These receptors all come from a man between 18 and 29 years old in good health. CDR3s include the opening cysteine and the closing phenylalanine or tryptophan. D genes are given only for firm matches. A clone size is listed for some rows: how often the clone was seen (once, few, many), or a class if it is expanded.

>TRBJ1-1|NA|TRBV9|NA
TGTGCCAGCAGCGCCCAACAGGTCCCGAACACTGAAGCTTTCTTT
CASSAQQVPNTEAFF
>TRBJ2-1|NA|TRBV7-6|TRBD2
TGTGCCAGCAGCCCCTTAGCGGGATGGACCTACAATGAGCAGTTCTTC
CASSPLAGWTYNEQFF
>TRBJ1-5|NA|TRBV30|NA
TGTGCCTGGAGTGCAGGGGAGTATAGCAATCAGCCCCAGCATTTT
CAWSAGEYSNQPQHF
>TRBJ1-4|NA|TRBV5-5|NA
TGTGCCAGCGGCGAATCCTTCGGGGAAAAACTGTTTTTT
CASGESFGEKLFF
>TRBJ1-1|NA|TRBV2|NA
TGTGCCAGCAGTGGAGTAAGGGCCGGGAGGGACACTGAAGCTTTCTTT
CASSGVRAGRDTEAFF
>TRBJ1-2|NA|TRBV6-1|TRBD1
TGTGCCAGCAGTGCCTGGGGGGAGGACGGGACAGCTTATGGCTACACCTTC
CASSAWGEDGTAYGYTF
>TRBJ1-2|once|TRBV19|NA
TGTGCCAGTAGTGGGAGGACAGACGGCAAACCTAACTATGGCTACACCTTC
CASSGRTDGKPNYGYTF
>TRBJ2-2|NA|TRBV10-1|TRBD2
TGCGCCAGCAGTGAGGCTAGCGGGAGCGGCGTCACCGGGGAGCTGTTTTTT
CASSEASGSGVTGELFF
>TRBJ2-7|NA|TRBV28|NA
TGTGCCAGCAGCCGGCCTGGGGCGACCTACGAGCAGTACTTC
CASSRPGATYEQYF
>TRBJ2-7|NA|TRBV5-1|TRBD2
TGCGCCAGCAGCCCGCTAGGAGCGGGGGCCTACGAGCAGTACTTC
CASSPLGAGAYEQYF
>TRBJ2-1|NA|TRBV7-2|TRBD2
TGTGCCAGCAGCCCCGAAGCACTAGCGGGAGGCAATGAGCAGTTCTTC
CASSPEALAGGNEQFF
>TRBJ1-4|once|TRBV30|TRBD1
TGTGCCTGGAGTCACAGGGGGCGCGGTAATGAAAAACTGTTTTTT
CAWSHRGRGNEKLFF
>TRBJ1-4|NA|TRBV4-1|TRBD1
TGCGCCAGCAGCCAAGGGGCGGGGTGGGACAGGGACGAAAAACTGTTTTTT
CASSQGAGWDRDEKLFF
>TRBJ1-1|NA|TRBV18|TRBD1
TGTGCCAGCTCACCAGTAATCGGACAGGGGTTCCCTGAAGCTTTCTTT
CASSPVIGQGFPEAFF
>TRBJ2-7|NA|TRBV12-5|NA
TGTGCTAGTGGCTTCGACCGCGGGGGCCCCTACGAGCAGTACTTC
CASGFDRGGPYEQYF
>TRBJ2-5|NA|TRBV2|NA
TGTGCCAGCAGTGAATGGTCGGGGACCCAGTACTTC
CASSEWSGTQYF
>TRBJ2-7|NA|TRBV7-9|TRBD2
TGTGCCAGCAGCTTATCGGGGGGAAGGGAGCAGTACTTC
CASSLSGGREQYF
>TRBJ2-1|NA|TRBV7-2|TRBD2
TGTGCCAGCAGCGAGACCGGGACTAGCGTTAACAATGAGCAGTTCTTC
CASSETGTSVNNEQFF
>TRBJ2-7|once|TRBV19|NA
TGTGCCAGTGGTCGAGGGACCGGGATCTACGAGCAGTACTTC
CASGRGTGIYEQYF
>TRBJ2-1|NA|TRBV28|TRBD2
TGTGCCAGCCCGGGAGCTAGCGGGGGGGACAATGAGCAGTTCTTC
CASPGASGGDNEQFF
>TRBJ1-6|NA|TRBV28|TRBD1
TGTGCCAGCAGTGATACAGGGGGCTGGAATTTTTCACCCCTCCACTTT
CASSDTGGWNFSPLHF
>TRBJ2-7|NA|TRBV7-9|NA
TGTGCCAGCAGCTCCCTTGCCAAGACTAGAGAGCAGTACTTC
CASSSLAKTREQYF
>TRBJ2-6|NA|TRBV19|NA
TGTGCCAGTAGTATAGATGGCTATAGATACGGGACAAACTCTGGGGCCAACGTCCTGACTTTC
CASSIDGYRYGTNSGANVLTF
>TRBJ1-4|NA|TRBV30|NA
TGTGCCTTTAACGTGGGGGCTCGGGAAAAACTGTTTTTT
CAFNVGAREKLFF
>TRBJ1-6|NA|TRBV6-5|NA
TGTGCCAGCAGTTACTCTCGACCGCTAGAAAATTCACCCCTCCACTTT
CASSYSRPLENSPLHF
>TRBJ1-1|NA|TRBV5-1|TRBD1
TGCGCCAGCAGCTCGGAGGGACAGGGGGTCTCTGAAGCTTTCTTT
CASSSEGQGVSEAFF
>TRBJ2-7|NA|TRBV19|TRBD1
TGTGCCAGTAGAGACCCGGGACAGGGGGCCTACGAGCAGTACTTC
CASRDPGQGAYEQYF
>TRBJ2-2|NA|TRBV5-1|NA
TGCGCCAGCTTCCCCGGTGGAGGATCGCGGGCGGACGGGGAGCTGTTTTTT
CASFPGGGSRADGELFF
>TRBJ1-3|few|TRBV2|NA
TGTGCCAGCAAGGACGGCTCTGGAAACACCATATATTTT
CASKDGSGNTIYF
>TRBJ1-3|NA|TRBV5-1|NA
TGCGCCAGCAGCTCCGCCGACAGCTCTGGAAACACCATATATTTT
CASSSADSSGNTIYF
>TRBJ2-1|NA|TRBV10-2|TRBD2
TGCGCCAGCGTCGGGACTAGGTTAGACAATGAGCAGTTCTTC
CASVGTRLDNEQFF
>TRBJ2-7|few|TRBV6-1|NA
TGTGCCAGCAGTGAAACAGGCTACGAGCAGTACTTC
CASSETGYEQYF
>TRBJ2-2|once|TRBV6-1|TRBD1
TGTGCCAGCACTGAAATACAGGGGTCCGGGGAGCTGTTTTTT
CASTEIQGSGELFF
>TRBJ1-5|NA|TRBV19|NA
TGTGCCAGTAGTAGGCCAGGGAGGGACAATCAGCCCCAGCATTTT
CASSRPGRDNQPQHF
>TRBJ1-2|NA|TRBV6-5|NA
TGTGCCAGCAGTTACTCCGGGGGTCACTATGGCTACACCTTC
CASSYSGGHYGYTF
>TRBJ1-5|few|TRBV7-9|NA
TGTGCCAGCAGCTTGAATAGCAATCAGCCCCAGCATTTT
CASSLNSNQPQHF
>TRBJ2-3|NA|TRBV14|TRBD1
TGTGCCAGCAGCCACCTCGCAGGGGGCCAGACCCCAGATACGCAGTATTTT
CASSHLAGGQTPDTQYF
>TRBJ2-3|NA|TRBV11-2|TRBD1
TGTGCCAGCAGCACAGAGACAGGGGCTCTCACAGATACGCAGTATTTT
CASSTETGALTDTQYF
>TRBJ2-1|NA|TRBV7-3|TRBD2
TGTGCCAGCAGCCCAGGGGGCCCGGGACTAGCGGGGGCCAAGGAGTTCTTC
CASSPGGPGLAGAKEFF
>TRBJ1-1|NA|TRBV11-2|TRBD1
TGTGCCAGCAGATCGGGACAGGGGTCAGCTGAAGCTTTCTTT
CASRSGQGSAEAFF
>TRBJ2-7|NA|TRBV6-5|TRBD1
TGTGCCAGCAGTCGAGGACAGGGCTACGAGCAGTACTTC
CASSRGQGYEQYF
>TRBJ2-7|NA|TRBV4-1|NA
TGCGCCAGCAGCCAAGATACAGGCGGATCCTACGAGCAGTACTTC
CASSQDTGGSYEQYF
>TRBJ2-7|NA|TRBV9|TRBD1
TGTGCCAGCAGTATGACAGGGGGCGCGAGTGGCGAGCAGTACTTC
CASSMTGGASGEQYF
>TRBJ2-1|NA|TRBV5-1|NA
TGCGCCAGCGGAACTACCTTTCGGGAAACCAATGAGCAGTTCTTC
CASGTTFRETNEQFF
>TRBJ2-6|NA|TRBV4-3|TRBD2
TGCGCCAGCAGCCAACAACTAGCGGGACACTCTGGGGCCAACGTCCTGACTTTC
CASSQQLAGHSGANVLTF